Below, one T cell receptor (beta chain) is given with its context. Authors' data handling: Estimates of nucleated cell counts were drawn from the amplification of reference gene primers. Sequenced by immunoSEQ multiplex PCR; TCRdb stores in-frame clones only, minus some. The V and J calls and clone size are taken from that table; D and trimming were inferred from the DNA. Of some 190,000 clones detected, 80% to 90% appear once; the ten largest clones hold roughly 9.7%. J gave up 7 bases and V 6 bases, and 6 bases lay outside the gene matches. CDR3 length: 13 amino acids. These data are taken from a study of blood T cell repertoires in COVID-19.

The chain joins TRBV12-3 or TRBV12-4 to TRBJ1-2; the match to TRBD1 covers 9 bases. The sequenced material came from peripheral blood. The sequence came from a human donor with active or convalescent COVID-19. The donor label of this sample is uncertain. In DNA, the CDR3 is TGTGCCAGCAGCATACAGGGGGCAGGTGGCTACACCTTC. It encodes CASSIQGAGGYTF.